What follows are 12 T cell receptor beta chains derived from one specimen sequenced in a study of early T cells in non-severe SARS-CoV-2 infection. Using its own MiXCR run on the 5' RACE reads, TCRdb lists one record per CDR3 protein. Of over 75,000 distinct CDR3 sequences listed, roughly 13% were seen once; the top ten hold around 2%. What was sequenced was whole blood. The receptors here all came from an adult who was a healthcare worker with PCR-confirmed SARS-CoV-2 infection or an uninfected control (not recorded which).

This clonotype was seen many times. J is TRBJ1-2 and V is TRBV19; possibly TRBD1 for D (6 bases). Trimming cost V 7 bases and J 5 bases, with 20 bases left between them. Germline V CDR1 and CDR2: LNHDA, SQIVND (reference sequence). This CDR3 spans 15 amino acids. CDR3 coding DNA: TGTGCCAGTAAGAGAGGGGGGCAAAACGGGTATGGCTACACCTTC. Its protein is CASKRGGQNGYGYTF.

In this sample, this clonotype turned up many times. The CDR3 is CASSFPRRGGSYNEQFF. CDR3 sequence (DNA): TGTGCCAGCAGCTTCCCGCGGCGCGGCGGCTCCTACAATGAGCAGTTCTTC. The genes are TRBV7-2 and TRBJ2-1, with D unresolved. The V gene lost 3 bases and the J gene lost 0 bases, with 15 bases spanning the gap. There are 17 residues in the CDR3. CDR1 and CDR2 (germline): SGHTA, FQGNSA.

The chain joins TRBV29-1 to TRBJ2-5, with 7 positions matching TRBD2. V lost 7 bases, J lost 7 bases, and 12 bases stayed unmatched. Germline assignment: CDR1 SQVTM and CDR2 ANQGSEA. The CDR3 covers 13 residues. CDR3 bases: TGCAGCGGTAAAGCGGGGAGGATTGGGACCCAGTACTTC. Encoded protein: CSGKAGRIGTQYF.

This clonotype was recorded many times. The genes are TRBV6-2 or TRBV6-3 and TRBJ2-7; D remains ambiguous. Germline CDR1 reads MNHEY; CDR2 reads SVGEGT. The CDR3 covers 15 residues. Between the trimmed V and J ends, which lost 0 bases and 2 bases, there was a span of 11 bases. CDR3 amino acids: CASSYSVGNTYEQYF. The CDR3 coding sequence is TGTGCCAGCAGTTACTCTGTGGGGAATACCTACGAGCAGTACTTC.

This clonotype came up a few times. The chain has TRBV6-2 or TRBV6-3 and TRBJ1-5; D is ambiguous. Trimming cost V 3 bases and J 5 bases, with 8 bases left between them. Germline CDR1 is MNHEY and CDR2 is SVGEGT. The CDR3 consists of 13 residues. CDR3 nucleotide sequence: TGTGCCAGCAGTTATTTTGGTGATCAGCCCCAGCATTTT. It codes for CASSYFGDQPQHF.

This clonotype was observed a handful of times. This sequence joins TRBV7-2 and TRBJ2-7, with TRBD2 as a possible D gene (6 bases). The CDR3 contains 16 residues. The V gene lost 1 base and the J gene lost 0 bases, with 13 bases spanning the gap. Germline V gene lookup returns CDR1 SGHTA and CDR2 FQGNSA. This chain's CDR3 is CASSLESGGSSYEQYF. The CDR3 DNA is TGTGCCAGCAGCTTAGAGAGTGGGGGGTCCTCCTACGAGCAGTACTTC.

The rearrangement joins TRBV19 to TRBJ1-5; the D is unclear. The CDR3 is 13 amino acids. Looked up from germline, CDR1 is LNHDA and CDR2 is SQIVND (reference sequence). Trimming removed 2 bases at V and 4 bases at J, with 6 bases between. CDR3 protein: CASSISPNQPQHF. CDR3 bases: TGTGCCAGTAGTATATCCCCTAATCAGCCCCAGCATTTT.

V is TRBV28 and J is TRBJ2-3, with D uncertain. The CDR3 spans 11 residues. Germline V gene data show CDR1 as MDHEN and CDR2 as SYDVKM. V lost 5 bases and J 5 bases, leaving 5 bases between the germline ends. CDR3 sequence reads: CASSHRDTQYF. The CDR3 nucleotides are TGTGCCAGCAGTCATCGAGATACGCAGTATTTT.

At least ten counts were recorded for this clonotype. The J gene is TRBJ1-1, the V gene TRBV6-6; D is ambiguous. CDR3 size: 13 residues. In germline, CDR1 is MNHNY, CDR2 SVGAGI (reference sequence). Trimming removed 7 bases at V and 3 bases at J, with 12 bases between. CDR3 sequence reads: CASTRAGDTEAFF. The CDR3 DNA is TGTGCCAGCACCCGGGCCGGAGACACTGAAGCTTTCTTT.

The rearrangement uses TRBV5-6 and TRBJ2-1, with TRBD2 identical over 14 bases. The CDR3 is 16 residues long. Unmatched junction bases numbered 5, after V lost 5 bases and J lost 4 bases. The germline V gene encodes CDR1 SGHDT and CDR2 YYEEEE. The CDR3 DNA reads as TGTGCCAGCAGATTACGGACTAGCGGGGGGTACAATGAGCAGTTCTTC. Translating gives CASRLRTSGGYNEQFF.

This chain uses TRBV7-8 with TRBJ1-2, with 7 bases fitting TRBD1. The CDR3 is made up of 14 amino acids. With 5 bases clipped from V and 7 bases from J, the junction kept 10 bases outside the gene matches. The germline CDR1 and CDR2 sequences are SGHVS and FQNEAQ. CDR3 nucleotides: TGTGCCAGCAGCCAGCGGACAGGCCGGGGTGGCTACACCTTC. This encodes CASSQRTGRGGYTF.

The table lists this clonotype with a few counts. The V gene is TRBV24-1, the J gene TRBJ2-1; D is possibly TRBD1 (6 bases). V lost 7 bases and J 7 bases, leaving 16 bases between the germline ends. From germline, CDR1 is KGHDR and CDR2 SFDVKD. The CDR3 totals 14 residues. CDR3: CATSGSTGGNEQFF. The CDR3 DNA reads as TGTGCCACCAGCGGGTCGACAGGCGGGAATGAGCAGTTCTTC.